The 21 T cell receptor beta chains below come from one sample, sequenced in a study of shared clonotypes between healthy human individuals. The assay was immunoSEQ multiplex PCR, and TCRdb's table has in-frame clones only and misses some. The top ten hold around 0.35% of the sample, which has 2 million to 2.5 million clones, under 95% seen once. Sequencing was done on a sample of naive CD4+ T cells from PBMCs. Described subset: CD45RA+ positively selected. These receptors all come from a young man in good health. Some clones in this sample may be carry-over from other donors' samples.

This clone was seen a handful of times. The chain employs TRBV6-1 and TRBJ1-5; D is unresolved. The CDR3 spans 11 residues. Germline CDR1 reads MNHNS; CDR2 reads SASEGT. V lost 3 bases and J 4 bases, leaving 1 base between the germline ends. DNA for the CDR3: TGTGCCAGCAGTGATAATCAGCCCCAGCATTTT. Translated: CASSDNQPQHF.

This clone was counted a single time. The V call is TRBV29-1, the J call TRBJ2-2; TRBD1 is a possible D gene (6 bases). This CDR3 is 14 amino acids long. V was cut by 3 bases and J by 6 bases, with 14 bases left in between. The V gene's germline CDR1 is SQVTM and CDR2 ANQGSEA. This CDR3 is CSVDQGSRAGELFF. CDR3 coding DNA: TGCAGCGTTGACCAGGGGTCGAGGGCCGGGGAGCTGTTTTTT.

The J gene is TRBJ2-7, the V gene TRBV11-2, with D maybe TRBD2 (6 bases). V lost 5 bases to trimming and J lost 10 bases, with 18 bases between them. The CDR3 runs 13 residues. Germline lookup yields CDR1 SGHAT and CDR2 FQNNGV. The CDR3, as DNA: TGTGCCAGCAGCCCCGGGACTCCCCTGCATCAGTACTTC. Protein product: CASSPGTPLHQYF.

V usage is TRBV28 and J usage is TRBJ1-3; possible D gene TRBD1, 6 bases. The CDR3 extends over 12 amino acids. Per germline, CDR1 MDHEN and CDR2 SYDVKM. The CDR3 bases are TGTGCGGGGGGGCAGGGTGGAAACACCATATATTTT. Protein: CAGGQGGNTIYF.

The table lists this clone with a count of one. This sequence joins TRBV25-1 and TRBJ1-2; D is possibly TRBD1 (5 bases). Germline V gene sequence: CDR1 MGHDK, CDR2 SYGVNS. V shed 4 bases and J shed 5 bases, with 11 bases lying between them. The CDR3 length is 13 residues. DNA for the CDR3: TGTGCCAGCAGTGCAGGGACGGAATATGGCTACACCTTC. This sequence encodes CASSAGTEYGYTF.

The J gene is TRBJ2-6, the V gene TRBV27; D call uncertain. This CDR3 has 13 amino acids. V was pared by 5 bases and J by 1 base, with 3 bases between. Germline assignment: CDR1 MNHEY and CDR2 SMNVEV (reference sequence). The CDR3 sequence is CASSRSGANVLTF. CDR3 coding DNA: TGTGCCAGCAGTCGATCTGGGGCCAACGTCCTGACTTTC.

This clone was counted a single time. This sequence joins TRBV6-5 and TRBJ1-2, with D perhaps TRBD1 (6 bases). This CDR3 has 14 amino acids. The germline V gene encodes CDR1 MNHEY and CDR2 SVGAGI. Trimming removed 5 bases from V and 3 bases from J, with 13 bases in between. CDR3 DNA sequence: TGTGCCAGCAGTCCCGAGACAGGCGACTATGGCTACACCTTC. It codes for CASSPETGDYGYTF.

The chain joins TRBV5-4 to TRBJ2-5, with D perhaps TRBD1 (7 bases). The end of the DNA is better explained by TRBJ2-7, so the J call may be wrong. Germline V gene lookup returns CDR1 SGHNT and CDR2 YYREEE (reference sequence). This CDR3 comprises 15 residues. The CDR3 spells CASSLGVQGGYEQYF. The CDR3 nucleotides read TGTGCCAGCAGCTTGGGCGTCCAGGGGGGCTACGAGCAGTACTTC.

The genes are TRBV10-3 and TRBJ2-7; 8 bases align to TRBD1. Germline assignment: CDR1 ENHRY and CDR2 SYGVKD. Trimming cost V 9 bases and J 3 bases; bases outside gene matches: 10. The CDR3 spans 14 residues. CDR3 residues: CAIAVDREVYEQYF. CDR3 nucleotide sequence: TGTGCCATTGCAGTGGACAGGGAAGTCTACGAGCAGTACTTC.

This rearrangement joins TRBV5-5 to TRBJ1-3; 9 bases fit TRBD1. This CDR3 has 15 residues. Germline CDR1 SGHKS, CDR2 YYEKEE (reference sequence). V trimming: 1 base; J trimming: 8 bases; junction bases outside the gene matches: 7. The CDR3 region is CASSLIRTGADTIYF. The CDR3 bases are TGTGCCAGCAGCTTGATCCGGACAGGGGCGGACACCATATATTTT.

The chain recombines TRBV30 with TRBJ2-7, with 11 bases aligning to TRBD1. The germline V gene has CDR1 GTSNPN and CDR2 SVGIG (reference sequence). V was clipped by 2 bases and J by 5 bases; unmatched bases: 5. The CDR3 runs to 14 residues. CDR3 amino acids: CAWSIAGQGDEQYF. The CDR3, as DNA: TGTGCCTGGAGTATCGCGGGACAGGGGGACGAGCAGTACTTC. Full variable domain (missing parts from reference TRBV30 and TRBJ2-7): SQTIHQWPATLVQPVGSPLSLECTVEGTSNPNLYWYRQAAGRGLQLLFYSVGIGQISSEVPQNLSASRPQDRQFILSSKKLLLSDSGFYLCAWSIAGQGDEQYFGPGTRLTVT.

The chain is built from TRBV28 and TRBJ1-2, with 7 bases fitting TRBD1. Germline V gene data show CDR1 as MDHEN and CDR2 as SYDVKM. CDR3 length: 15 residues. V shed 4 bases and J 4 bases; nucleotides not matched to a gene: 9. The CDR3 here is CASSSPTGTSYGYTF. The CDR3 DNA is TGTGCCAGCAGTTCCCCGACAGGGACCAGCTATGGCTACACCTTC.

The chain links TRBV5-4 to TRBJ2-7; tentative D call: TRBD2 (5 bases). There are 14 residues in the CDR3. Germline-derived CDR1 and CDR2 are SGHNT and YYREEE (reference sequence). Trimming cost V 2 bases and J 5 bases, with 14 bases left between them. This CDR3 is CASSFEASTNEQYF. CDR3 coding DNA: TGTGCCAGCAGCTTCGAGGCTAGCACCAACGAGCAGTACTTC.

This rearrangement joins TRBV25-1 to TRBJ2-7; no firm D call. Trimming removed 3 bases at V and 3 bases at J, with 15 bases between. CDR3 length: 15 amino acids. Germline CDR1 is MGHDK and CDR2 is SYGVNS. CDR3 residues: CASSDGASGIYEQYF. The CDR3 nucleotides are TGTGCCAGCAGTGACGGAGCCTCTGGTATCTACGAGCAGTACTTC.

The chain employs TRBV28 and TRBJ2-1; 9 bases fit TRBD1. V was clipped by 3 bases and J by 9 bases; unmatched bases: 12. This CDR3 contains 16 residues. Looked up from germline, CDR1 is MDHEN and CDR2 is SYDVKM. As DNA, the CDR3 is TGTGCCAGCAGTTTTGGGACCAGAGGGACAGGGACTGAGCAGTTCTTC. It is translated as CASSFGTRGTGTEQFF.

This chain connects TRBV25-1 to TRBJ2-1; tentatively, D is TRBD1 or TRBD2 (5 bases each). Germline CDR1 reads MGHDK; CDR2 reads SYGVNS. CDR3 length: 17 residues. V lost 3 bases, J lost 7 bases, and 22 bases lay in between. CDR3 loop: CASSEIRDPTFPNEQFF. CDR3 sequence (DNA): TGTGCCAGCAGTGAGATCCGGGACCCAACGTTCCCTAATGAGCAGTTCTTC.

CDR3: CASPGQGNTEAFF. Here the CDR3 DNA reads TGTGCCAGCCCGGGACAGGGGAACACTGAAGCTTTCTTT. The rearrangement uses TRBV28 and TRBJ1-1, with 9 nucleotides matching TRBD1. Germline lookup yields CDR1 MDHEN and CDR2 SYDVKM. V lost 8 bases, J lost 1 base, and 2 bases stayed unmatched. This CDR3 region has 13 residues.

This clone was seen once. V usage is TRBV25-1 and J usage is TRBJ2-5; D gene uncertain. This CDR3 is 15 amino acids long. The V end lost 3 bases, the J end lost 4 bases, and 15 bases lay between the germline ends. The germline gives CDR1 MGHDK, CDR2 SYGVNS. In DNA form, the CDR3 reads TGTGCCAGCAGTGATCCCAGACTGGTGCCAGAGACCCAGTACTTC. Protein sequence: CASSDPRLVPETQYF.

Only one count was recorded for this clone. The rearrangement links TRBV18 to TRBJ1-2; 8 bases are a match to TRBD1. Trimming removed 3 bases from V and 8 bases from J; junction bases left unmatched: 5. Germline V gene sequence: CDR1 KGHSH, CDR2 LQKENI. The CDR3 totals 13 residues. Here the CDR3 DNA reads TGTGCCAGCTCACCGGGACAGGCAAAAGGCTACACCTTC. The encoded protein is CASSPGQAKGYTF.

The chain uses TRBV30 and TRBJ2-5; 10 bases line up with TRBD1. V lost 0 bases, J lost 5 bases, and 9 bases stayed unmatched. Germline CDR1 and CDR2: GTSNPN and SVGIG (reference sequence). The CDR3 has 16 residues. The CDR3 spells CAWSVWGTGDSETQYF. CDR3 sequence (DNA): TGTGCCTGGAGTGTATGGGGGACAGGGGACTCGGAGACCCAGTACTTC.

The J gene is TRBJ2-3, the V gene TRBV7-2, with D maybe TRBD1 (6 bases). V shed 4 bases and J shed 5 bases, with 10 bases lying between them. Germline CDR1 reads SGHTA; CDR2 reads FQGNSA. The CDR3 runs to 13 residues. In DNA form, the CDR3 reads TGTGCCAGCAGCTGGGGGCCTGGAGATACGCAGTATTTT. Its translation is CASSWGPGDTQYF.